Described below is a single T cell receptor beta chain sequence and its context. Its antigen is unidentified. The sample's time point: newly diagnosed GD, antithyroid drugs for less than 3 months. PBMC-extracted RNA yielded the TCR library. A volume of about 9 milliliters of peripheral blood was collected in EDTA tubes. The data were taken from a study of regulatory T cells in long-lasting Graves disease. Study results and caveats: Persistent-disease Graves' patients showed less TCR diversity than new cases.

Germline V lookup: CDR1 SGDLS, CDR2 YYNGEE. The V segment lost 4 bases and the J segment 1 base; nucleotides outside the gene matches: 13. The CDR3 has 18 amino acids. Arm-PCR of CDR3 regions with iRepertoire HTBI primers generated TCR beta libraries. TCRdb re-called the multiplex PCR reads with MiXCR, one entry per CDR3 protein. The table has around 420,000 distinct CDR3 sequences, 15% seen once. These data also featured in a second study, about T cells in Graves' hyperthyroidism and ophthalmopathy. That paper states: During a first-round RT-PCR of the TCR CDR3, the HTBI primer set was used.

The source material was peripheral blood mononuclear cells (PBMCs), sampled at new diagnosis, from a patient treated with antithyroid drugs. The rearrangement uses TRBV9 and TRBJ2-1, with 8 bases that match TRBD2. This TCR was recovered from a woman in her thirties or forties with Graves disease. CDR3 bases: TGTGCCAGCAGCCCAACTTTAGGCGGGAGGAGATCCTACAATGAGCAGTTCTTC. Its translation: CASSPTLGGRRSYNEQFF.